This T cell receptor beta chain was found in a study of cytomegalovirus exposure and HLA in healthy donors. Whole-study context: A preliminary data release comprised tens of millions of unique TCRs obtained from HLA-typed donors. Out of 398 genotyped donors, roughly 80% belonged to the Caucasian-associated ancestry cluster.

General observations from the study: Segments of the TCR beta V type were, in most cases, productive about 90% or about 30% of the time in an earlier analysis. Association with HLA alleles at 0.05 false discovery rate was found for 16,951 TCR beta sequences in a later analysis.

The PCR was carried out with 60 Vbeta primers and 13 Jbeta primers. Repertoires were generated with immunoSEQ multiplex PCR, while TCRdb's copy carries only in-frame clones and drops some. Of roughly 120,000 clones listed, about 80% were seen once; the top ten hold over 1%. Deletions cut 2 bases from V and 12 bases from J, with 19 bases between. This CDR3 is built from 15 residues. Germline assignment: CDR1 SGHTA and CDR2 FQGNSA. In the case of this clone: Its specificity is unknown.

Material: PBMCs. This TCR was recovered from a human donor in good health. The rearrangement uses TRBV7-2 and TRBJ1-4; no firm D call. The CDR3, as DNA: TGTGCCAGCAGCTTATTATCAGGTTCGGGATTAGAACTGTTTTTT. It translates to CASSLLSGSGLELFF.